A single sample is the source of the 18 T cell receptor beta chains below, sequenced in a study of CD8+ T cells in alopecia areata. Investigators isolated RNA and reverse transcribed it into cDNA to act as the sequencing template. Sequenced by immunoSEQ multiplex PCR; TCRdb stores in-frame clones only, minus some. The sample holds roughly 59,000 clones, approximately 46% seen once. Sample: CD8+ T cells sorted from blood, taken at week 0. Every receptor here comes from a human donor with alopecia areata.

The J gene is TRBJ2-7, the V gene TRBV29-1; 13 nucleotides agree with TRBD2. V was pared by 4 bases and J by 4 bases, with 7 bases of the junction left unmatched. This CDR3 is 15 amino acids long. Germline CDR1 is SQVTM and CDR2 is ANQGSEA. CDR3 nucleotide sequence: TGCAGCGTTGTGACTAGCGGGAGGACCTCTTACGAGCAGTACTTC. Protein product: CSVVTSGRTSYEQYF.

The chain links TRBV9 to TRBJ1-2; D gene unclear. Germline CDR1 is SGDLS and CDR2 is YYNGEE. With 0 bases removed from V and 5 bases from J, the gap between germline ends came to 8 bases. There are 13 residues in the CDR3. The CDR3 DNA is TGTGCCAGCAGCGTAGCAGAGAAGTATGGCTACACCTTC. This sequence encodes CASSVAEKYGYTF.

This clone was counted between two and nine times. The chain couples TRBV29-1 to TRBJ1-2, with 7 bases that match TRBD1. CDR1 is SQVTM and CDR2 is ANQGSEA in the germline V gene. J was trimmed by 0 bases and V by 6 bases; bases with no gene match: 7. The CDR3 is made up of 14 amino acids. CDR3: CSVHSRGPNYGYTF. The DNA for the CDR3 is TGCAGCGTGCACAGTAGGGGGCCTAACTATGGCTACACCTTC. The variable domain in full, with the rest retrieved from reference TRBV29-1 and TRBJ1-2, is SAVISQKPSRDICQRGTSLTIQCQVDSQVTMMFWYRQQPGQSLTLIATANQGSEATYESGFVIDKFPISRPNLTFSTLTVSNMSPEDSSIYLCSVHSRGPNYGYTFGSGTRLTVV.

The chain couples TRBV30 to TRBJ2-7; 10 bases are a match to TRBD1. From germline, CDR1 is GTSNPN and CDR2 SVGIG (reference sequence). The CDR3 covers 13 residues. The V gene end was trimmed by 8 bases and the J gene end by 5 bases; junction bases not matched to a gene: 9. CDR3 in amino acids: CALDGTGADEQYF. In DNA form, the CDR3 reads TGTGCCCTGGACGGGACAGGGGCCGACGAGCAGTACTTC.

The chain joins TRBV7-9 to TRBJ2-3, with no clear D. The CDR3 is 16 amino acids. V was trimmed by 5 bases and J by 1 base, leaving 16 bases between them. Germline V gene lookup returns CDR1 SEHNR and CDR2 FQNEAQ (reference sequence). CDR3 sequence: CASSPLNGPGTDTQYF. The CDR3 DNA follows: TGTGCCAGCAGCCCCCTGAACGGACCTGGCACAGATACGCAGTATTTT. The full variable domain, its missing parts supplied by reference TRBV7-9 and TRBJ2-3, is DTGVSQNPRHKITKRGQNVTFRCDPISEHNRLYWYRQTLGQGPEFLTYFQNEAQLEKSRLLSDRFSAERPKGSFSTLEIQRTEQGDSAMYLCASSPLNGPGTDTQYFGPGTRLTVL.

This clone was observed a few times. The same CDR3 arises from other DNA sequences in this sample as well. The chain employs TRBV29-1 and TRBJ2-5; 8 bases line up with TRBD2. Germline lookup yields CDR1 SQVTM and CDR2 ANQGSEA. V was clipped by 4 bases and J by 3 bases; unmatched bases: 4. The CDR3 has 13 amino acids. The CDR3 DNA follows: TGCAGCGTTGCCCCCGGGGGGGAAGAGACCCAGTACTTC. Translating it yields CSVAPGGEETQYF.

The chain is built from TRBV2 and TRBJ1-5, with D uncertain. Looked up from germline, CDR1 is SNHLY and CDR2 is FYNNEI. CDR3 size: 14 residues. V dropped 6 bases and J dropped 4 bases, with 13 bases sitting between them. The CDR3 coding sequence is TGTGCCAGCAGCCCAACCCCCCCAAATCAGCCCCAGCATTTT. Its translation is CASSPTPPNQPQHF.

The V and J genes are TRBV4-1 and TRBJ2-5; no definite D call. Trimming left V 1 base short and J 2 bases short, with 11 bases between. Germline V gives CDR1 MGHRA, CDR2 YSYEKL. The CDR3 runs 15 residues. CDR3 sequence reads: CASSQVQRAQETQYF. As DNA, the CDR3 is TGCGCCAGCAGCCAAGTCCAAAGGGCACAAGAGACCCAGTACTTC.

The sample holds one count of this clone. This chain connects TRBV29-1 to TRBJ2-7, with 8 bases aligning to TRBD1. The CDR3 extends over 16 amino acids. Germline assignment: CDR1 SQVTM and CDR2 ANQGSEA. V gave up 1 base and J gave up 2 bases; unmatched junction bases: 10. The CDR3 protein is CSVEGGEGQGPYEQYF. The CDR3 nucleotides read TGCAGCGTTGAAGGGGGGGAAGGACAGGGCCCCTACGAGCAGTACTTC.

The chain combines TRBV19 with TRBJ2-7; weak D call: TRBD1 (6 bases). Trimming left V 4 bases short and J 4 bases short, with 17 bases between. Germline V lookup: CDR1 LNHDA, CDR2 SQIVND (reference sequence). This CDR3 is built from 15 residues. The CDR3 DNA is TGTGCCAGTAGTACCGGATCGACAGGCCGATACGAGCAGTACTTC. It encodes CASSTGSTGRYEQYF.

The chain uses TRBV19 and TRBJ2-7; D possibly corresponds to TRBD2 (6 bases). The V and J ends lost 5 bases and 3 bases respectively, with 11 bases between them. The length of the CDR3 is 13 residues. The germline CDR1 and CDR2 sequences are LNHDA and SQIVND (reference sequence). CDR3 in amino acids: CASSGRGNYEQYF. CDR3 in DNA: TGTGCCAGTAGTGGGCGGGGAAACTACGAGCAGTACTTC.

The V call is TRBV5-1, the J call TRBJ2-3, with a tentative D call TRBD2 (5 bases). The V end was cut by 3 bases, the J end by 3 bases, with 8 bases between. CDR1 and CDR2 (germline): SGHRS, YFSETQ. The CDR3 covers 13 residues. The CDR3, as DNA: TGCGCCAGCAGCTCGGACTCAACAGATACGCAGTATTTT. It specifies CASSSDSTDTQYF.

The sample holds a few counts of this clone. The J gene is TRBJ2-3, the V gene TRBV27; 8 bases are a match to TRBD2. Unmatched junction bases numbered 5, after V lost 2 bases and J lost 4 bases. Germline V gene lookup returns CDR1 MNHEY and CDR2 SMNVEV (reference sequence). There are 15 residues in the CDR3. CDR3 sequence (DNA): TGTGCCAGCAGTTTACGGAGCGGGAGATCAGATACGCAGTATTTT. Protein product: CASSLRSGRSDTQYF.

This clone was seen ten or more times. This rearrangement joins TRBV7-6 to TRBJ2-1, with TRBD1 matching 7 bases. The CDR3 spans 15 residues. The V segment lost 5 bases and the J segment 0 bases; nucleotides outside the gene matches: 4. The germline V gene encodes CDR1 SGHVS and CDR2 FNYEAQ. The CDR3 DNA is TGTGCCAGCAGCCAGGGGGACCCCTCCTACAATGAGCAGTTCTTC. This sequence encodes CASSQGDPSYNEQFF.

This chain connects TRBV30 to TRBJ2-1; 9 bases agree with TRBD1. Germline lookup yields CDR1 GTSNPN and CDR2 SVGIG (reference sequence). The CDR3 sequence is 14 residues long. V was pared by 6 bases and J by 4 bases, with 7 bases of the junction left unmatched. This CDR3 reads CACQQGASYNEQFF. For the CDR3, the DNA is TGTGCCTGCCAACAGGGGGCCTCATACAATGAGCAGTTCTTC.

The gene calls are TRBV5-4 and TRBJ2-7; TRBD1 is a possible D gene (6 bases). V was shortened by 4 bases and J by 5 bases, with 13 bases between the two germline ends. In germline, CDR1 is SGHNT, CDR2 YYREEE (reference sequence). The length of the CDR3 is 13 residues. CDR3 nucleotides: TGTGCCAGCAGCCAGGGGTCCGTGAACGAGCAGTACTTC. This codes for CASSQGSVNEQYF.

This clone has more than one count but fewer than ten. The chain joins TRBV29-1 to TRBJ1-2, with D tentatively TRBD1 (6 bases). With 7 bases removed from V and 0 bases from J, the gap between germline ends came to 12 bases. Per the germline V gene, CDR1 is SQVTM and CDR2 is ANQGSEA. The CDR3 loop spans 13 amino acids. The CDR3 DNA reads TGCAGCGCTGGGGGCGAAGCTAACTATGGCTACACCTTC. Protein product: CSAGGEANYGYTF.

The chain joins TRBV2 to TRBJ1-2; TRBD1 agrees at 7 bases. Germline V lookup: CDR1 SNHLY, CDR2 FYNNEI. Trimming at V came to 6 bases and at J to 2 bases, leaving 3 bases not matched to a gene. This CDR3 contains 13 residues. CDR3 protein: CASSEQGNYGYTF. As DNA, the CDR3 is TGTGCCAGCAGCGAACAGGGGAACTATGGCTACACCTTC. Supplemented by reference TRBV2 and TRBJ1-2, the full variable domain reads EPEVTQTPSHQVTQMGQEVILRCVPISNHLYFYWYRQILGQKVEFLVSFYNNEISEKSEIFDDQFSVERPDGSNFTLKIRSTKLEDSAMYFCASSEQGNYGYTFGSGTRLTVV.